This record concerns one TCR beta chain sequence. What it recognizes is unknown. V was clipped by 7 bases and J by 4 bases, with 13 bases between them. This CDR3 is 13 amino acids long. Germline V gene lookup returns CDR1 SNHLY and CDR2 FYNNEI. The data were taken from a study of cytomegalovirus exposure and HLA in healthy donors. Study-level findings and limits: Looking again later, the authors saw that most CMV-associated TCR beta chains seemed HLA-restricted.

This PCR relied on a set of 60 Vbeta primers and 13 Jbeta primers. Method: immunoSEQ multiplex PCR; TCRdb's copy keeps in-frame clones and lacks some. The profile covers around 100,000 clones, with 70% to 85% appearing a single time and roughly 2.6% taken by the ten largest. When sampled, the donors appeared nominally healthy, though they likely had unrecorded immune exposures. The chain uses TRBV2 and TRBJ1-1, with D possibly TRBD1 on 6 matching bases. The receptor was derived from a woman younger than 35 in good health and CMV-seronegative. The specimen was PBMCs. CDR3 in DNA: TGTGCCAGCACAACCCAGGGGCTCACTGAAGCTTTCTTT. This codes for CASTTQGLTEAFF.